The rows below give T cell receptor beta chains drawn from one sample of a study of T cells in Graves' hyperthyroidism and ophthalmopathy. From the multiplex PCR reads, TCRdb called clonotypes with MiXCR, one entry per CDR3 protein. The sample shows about 700,000 distinct CDR3 sequences, about 14% of them seen only once. The specimen was blood. Receptor source: a woman aged 18-35 years with Graves' hyperthyroidism. The CDR3 runs from the conserved cysteine through the conserved F or W. A D gene is named only where the DNA matches it firmly. Size tells how often a clone was seen (once, few, many) or the class of an expanded clone, and some rows leave it out.

d_gene	abundance	v_gene	j_gene	CDR3nt	CDR3aa
-	many	TRBV7-9	TRBJ1-1	TGTGCCAGCAGCCTAACGTCAAACAGCAACACTGAAGCTTTCTTT	CASSLTSNSNTEAFF
-	many	TRBV7-9	TRBJ2-7	TGTGCCAGCAGCTTAGGGGGCGGGGGCGCCGACGAGCAGTACTTC	CASSLGGGGADEQYF
TRBD2	few	TRBV7-8	TRBJ2-3	TGTGCCAGCAGCTCGCCACTAGCGGGAGGGCCTGGGGACACAGATACGCAGTATTTT	CASSSPLAGGPGDTDTQYF
TRBD2	-	TRBV6-1	TRBJ2-7	TGTGCCAGCAGTACACCTAGCGGGCAGTACGAGCAGTACTTC	CASSTPSGQYEQYF
-	-	TRBV18	TRBJ2-4	TGTGCCAGCTCACCACGGAGGGTAAATACTACTCAAGCCAAAAACATTCAGTACTTC	CASSPRRVNTTQAKNIQYF
-	few	TRBV12-3/TRBV12-4	TRBJ2-3	TGTGCCAGCAGGGAACAGGTATCTAGCACAGATACGCAGTATTTT	CASREQVSSTDTQYF
-	-	TRBV24-1	TRBJ2-2	TGTGCCACCAGTGATACGTCTCGGGACACCGGGGAGCTGTTTTTT	CATSDTSRDTGELFF
-	many	TRBV18	TRBJ2-3	TGTGCCAGCTCACCGAAACCCTTAGAAGATACGCAGTATTTT	CASSPKPLEDTQYF
-	few	TRBV11-3	TRBJ2-3	TGTGCCAGCAACCAAGGGGGGGCCCCTAGCACAGATACGCAGTATTTT	CASNQGGAPSTDTQYF
TRBD1	few	TRBV20-1	TRBJ1-4	TGCAGTGCTAGACCTACGGGACAGGATGAAAAACTGTTTTTT	CSARPTGQDEKLFF
-	many	TRBV20-1	TRBJ2-5	TGCAGTGCTAGAGATTGGGCAGGAGAGACCCAGTACTTC	CSARDWAGETQYF
-	-	TRBV7-9	TRBJ2-1	TGTGCCACCCCGCCGGGACTGGACTTCTACAATGAGCAGTTCTTC	CATPPGLDFYNEQFF
-	many	TRBV7-9	TRBJ1-1	TGTGCCAGCAGCTTAGGATGGCAGAACACTGAAGCTTTCTTT	CASSLGWQNTEAFF
-	many	TRBV7-9	TRBJ2-1	TGTGCCAGCAGCTCAGGGTTCGACAATGAGCAGTTCTTC	CASSSGFDNEQFF
TRBD2	many	TRBV9	TRBJ2-2	TGTGCCAGCAGCGTAGTTACTAGCGGGAGGGTCGGGGAGCTGTTTTTT	CASSVVTSGRVGELFF
TRBD1	many	TRBV20-1	TRBJ2-7	TGCAGTGCTTCTTTGGGGACAGGGGTCTCCTACGAGCAGTACTTC	CSASLGTGVSYEQYF
-	-	TRBV4-2	TRBJ2-1	TGTGCCAGCAGCCAAGGAAGCCTCGCCCCAAACAATGAGCAGTTCTTC	CASSQGSLAPNNEQFF
TRBD1	many	TRBV18	TRBJ1-2	TGTGCCAGCTCACCCGACAGGGAGGATGGCTACACCTTC	CASSPDREDGYTF
TRBD2	many	TRBV2	TRBJ2-1	TGTGCCAGCCCCCTTCCGCAGCGGGATCACAATGAGCAGTTCTTC	CASPLPQRDHNEQFF
-	many	TRBV12-5	TRBJ2-1	TGTGCTAGTGGTTTTGGCGGGACGACCTACAATGAGCAGTTCTTC	CASGFGGTTYNEQFF
-	many	TRBV6-2/TRBV6-3	TRBJ2-7	TGTGCCAGCAGTTACTCTTACTCCTACGAGCAGTACTTC	CASSYSYSYEQYF
TRBD2	many	TRBV6-1	TRBJ2-3	TGTGCCAGCACCCGACTAGCGGGAGGCTCAGATACGCAGTATTTT	CASTRLAGGSDTQYF
-	many	TRBV9	TRBJ2-2	TGTGCCAGCAATCAACCCGGGGCCCACACCGGGGAGCTGTTTTTT	CASNQPGAHTGELFF
TRBD2	few	TRBV7-9	TRBJ2-1	TGTGCCAGCAGCCCTCGGGGCGGGAGGGCCGGATCCTACAATGAGCAGTTCTTC	CASSPRGGRAGSYNEQFF
-	many	TRBV28	TRBJ2-7	TGTGCCAGCAGTTTAGCGGCTGACATCTCCTACGAGCAGTACTTC	CASSLAADISYEQYF
TRBD1	few	TRBV7-8	TRBJ1-1	TGTGCCAGCAGCCCCCCCAGGGGGGTAACTGAAGCTTTCTTT	CASSPPRGVTEAFF
-	many	TRBV13	TRBJ2-7	TGTGCCAGCAGCTTAGGCCGGTACGAGCAGTACTTC	CASSLGRYEQYF
-	many	TRBV6-6	TRBJ2-7	TGTGCCAGCAGTTACGGCGGAACGGCCTACGAGCAGTACTTC	CASSYGGTAYEQYF
-	many	TRBV7-2	TRBJ2-7	TGTGCCAGCAGCTTAAGGAACAGACCCTACGAGCAGTACTTC	CASSLRNRPYEQYF
TRBD1	few	TRBV5-1	TRBJ1-4	TGCGCCAGCAGCACCGGGACAGGGGCGGAAAAACTGTTTTTT	CASSTGTGAEKLFF
TRBD2	few	TRBV5-6	TRBJ2-7	TGTGCCAGCAGCTCCCCCCCTCCGGGACTAGCCTTCTACGAGCAGTACTTC	CASSSPPPGLAFYEQYF
-	many	TRBV28	TRBJ1-2	TGTGCCAGCAGTTTCTCTGGCCCTGCAGGCTATGGCTACACCTTC	CASSFSGPAGYGYTF
-	many	TRBV27	TRBJ2-4	TGTGCCAGCAGTTTCGGAGGGTTCAAAAACATTCAGTACTTC	CASSFGGFKNIQYF
-	-	TRBV18	TRBJ2-5	TGTGCCAGCGCCCAGGGAGGCGAGACCCAGTACTTC	CASAQGGETQYF
-	few	TRBV2	TRBJ2-1	TGTGCCAGCATTACATCACTAGGGGCAAGGCATGAGCAGTTCTTC	CASITSLGARHEQFF
-	many	TRBV7-6	TRBJ2-1	TGTGCCAGCAGCCACGGGTTCTCCTACAATGAGCAGTTCTTC	CASSHGFSYNEQFF
TRBD1	many	TRBV7-9	TRBJ2-1	TGTGCCAGCAGCCCACAGGGGGATGAGCAGTTCTTC	CASSPQGDEQFF
-	few	TRBV7-9	TRBJ1-2	TGTGCCAGCAGCTACGCTTCGACAGTCCCTAACTATGGCTACACCTTC	CASSYASTVPNYGYTF
TRBD2	many	TRBV7-8	TRBJ2-5	TGTGCCAGCAGCTCTCCCGGTCTAGCGGCAAATCAAGAGACCCAGTACTTC	CASSSPGLAANQETQYF
-	many	TRBV7-9	TRBJ2-7	TGTGCCAGCAGCTCCCCTGAAAGACCTACAGGGATCTACGAGCAGTACTTC	CASSSPERPTGIYEQYF
-	-	TRBV19	TRBJ2-1	TGTGCCAGTAGTTCCCCGGGACATAACAATGAGCAGTTCTTC	CASSSPGHNNEQFF
TRBD2	few	TRBV6-1	TRBJ2-2	TGTGCCAGCAGTCTGACTAGCGGGGGGGACACCGGGGAGCTGTTTTTT	CASSLTSGGDTGELFF
TRBD2	-	TRBV7-9	TRBJ2-1	TGTGCCAGCAGCTTAGCGGGGAGGGATACTGAGCAGTTCTTC	CASSLAGRDTEQFF
-	many	TRBV3-1	TRBJ2-3	TGTGCCAGCAGCCAAGATGGGCGGGTTGAGCGGGATACGCAGTATTTT	CASSQDGRVERDTQYF
TRBD1	many	TRBV30	TRBJ1-1	TGTGCCTGGAACCGACAGGGGGGCACTGAAGCTTTCTTT	CAWNRQGGTEAFF
-	many	TRBV4-1	TRBJ2-7	TGCGCCAGCAGCCAAGGAAGTATGTTAGGGGCCGAGCAGTACTTC	CASSQGSMLGAEQYF
TRBD1	-	TRBV7-2	TRBJ1-2	TGTGCCAGCACCTTCTTCCCCGGGACAGACGCCTTTGGCTACACCTTC	CASTFFPGTDAFGYTF
-	few	TRBV6-1	TRBJ2-2	TGTGCCAGCAGTGCAGACTACATCCCCGGGGAGCTGTTTTTT	CASSADYIPGELFF
-	many	TRBV28	TRBJ1-1	TGTGCCAGCATCCGAGGGATTGAAGCTTTCTTT	CASIRGIEAFF
-	many	TRBV28	TRBJ2-5	TGTGCCAGCAGGATCAGCGGGCGTGAGACCCAGTACTTC	CASRISGRETQYF
-	many	TRBV27	TRBJ2-2	TGTGCCAGCAGTGCCCAAGTGAGGGTGAACACCGGGGAGCTGTTTTTT	CASSAQVRVNTGELFF
TRBD1	many	TRBV13	TRBJ2-7	TGTGCCAGCAGCCCCACCGGGACAGTATCCTACGAGCAGTACTTC	CASSPTGTVSYEQYF
TRBD2	many	TRBV2	TRBJ2-1	TGTGCCAGCAGTGAAGTAATAGCGGGAGAGCAGTTCTTC	CASSEVIAGEQFF
-	few	TRBV2	TRBJ2-7	TGTGCCAGCAGTGAGTGGAGGGGGCAGAAGTTGTCCTACGAGCAGTACTTC	CASSEWRGQKLSYEQYF
-	many	TRBV12-3/TRBV12-4	TRBJ1-2	TGTGCCAGCAGCCCGATTCTAGGGGACTATGGCTACACCTTC	CASSPILGDYGYTF